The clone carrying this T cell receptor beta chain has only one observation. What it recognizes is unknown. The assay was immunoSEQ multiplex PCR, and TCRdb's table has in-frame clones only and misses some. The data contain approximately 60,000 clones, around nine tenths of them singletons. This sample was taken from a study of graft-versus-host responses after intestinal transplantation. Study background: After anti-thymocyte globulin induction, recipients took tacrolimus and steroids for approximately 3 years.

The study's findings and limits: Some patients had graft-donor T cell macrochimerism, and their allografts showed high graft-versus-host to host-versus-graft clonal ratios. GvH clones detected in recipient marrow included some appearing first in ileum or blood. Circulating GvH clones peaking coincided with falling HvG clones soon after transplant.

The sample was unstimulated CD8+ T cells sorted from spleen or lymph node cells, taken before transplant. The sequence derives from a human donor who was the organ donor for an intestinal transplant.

For the CDR3, the DNA is TGTGCCAGCAGCTTGGCGAACAGGTACGAGCAGTACTTC. Protein product: CASSLANRYEQYF. V usage is TRBV5-6 and J usage is TRBJ2-7, with D maybe TRBD1 (5 bases). This CDR3 is 13 amino acids long. Germline CDR1 and CDR2: SGHDT and YYEEEE. Trimming removed 0 bases from V and 4 bases from J, with 8 bases in between.